This entry lists 5 T cell receptor beta chains sequenced from one sample in a study of shared clonotypes between healthy human individuals (dated by TCRdb to 2018 to 2020). CD8 naive samples were obtained by positive selection for CCR7 among CD45RO-negative cells, yielding a CD45RA+CCR7+ population from which TemRA cells were excluded. The library was prepared using the immunoSEQ multiplex PCR assay. Drawn from immuneACCESS, this table holds only the in-frame rearrangements with V and J called that TCRdb kept. Clones are partly lost; checked studies trace under half to an unresolved V gene and leave the rest unexplained. The sample has around 600,000 clones on record, 95% to 98% of them singletons. The ten largest clones add up to 0.3% of the sample. Sequenced: naive CD8+ T cells sorted from blood. The meaning of the sample's cell subset or site label: CD45RA+CCR7+. These receptors all come from a man aged 25 to 40 in good health.

The CDR3 DNA follows: TGTGCCAGCAGTTTATCCAGGGCAGGGGCAGATACGCAGTATTTT. This encodes CASSLSRAGADTQYF. V usage is TRBV27 and J usage is TRBJ2-3; a possible D gene is TRBD1 (6 bases). Germline values: CDR1 MNHEY, CDR2 SMNVEV (reference sequence). Trimming pared 0 bases from V and 4 bases from J, leaving 11 bases between. The CDR3 contains 15 residues.

This chain links TRBV28 with TRBJ1-4; TRBD1 might be the D (6 bases). The germline V gene encodes CDR1 MDHEN and CDR2 SYDVKM. V lost 3 bases and J 7 bases, leaving 24 bases between the germline ends. CDR3 length: 18 residues. The CDR3 region is CASSLASTGAPGGEKLFF. For the CDR3, the DNA is TGTGCCAGCAGTTTGGCGTCGACGGGGGCCCCGGGGGGTGAAAAACTGTTTTTT.

This rearrangement joins TRBV28 to TRBJ2-1; 10 bases are shared with TRBD1. CDR3 length equals 16 residues. The germline gives CDR1 MDHEN, CDR2 SYDVKM. The junction had 13 bases not matched to a gene; V was cut back by 6 bases and J by 8 bases. DNA for the CDR3: TGTGCCAGCAGAAAAAGCGGGACAGGGGTTTTCCATGAGCAGTTCTTC. This sequence encodes CASRKSGTGVFHEQFF.

The V gene is TRBV5-1, the J gene TRBJ2-1, with D possibly being TRBD1 (6 bases). In germline, CDR1 is SGHRS, CDR2 YFSETQ. The CDR3 is 15 amino acids. Trimming pared 2 bases from V and 6 bases from J, leaving 15 bases between. CDR3 DNA: TGCGCCAGCAGCTTTTCACAGGGTCAGGTCAATGAGCAGTTCTTC. Protein sequence: CASSFSQGQVNEQFF.

This chain uses TRBV29-1 with TRBJ2-1; 11 bases align to TRBD2. The germline gives CDR1 SQVTM, CDR2 ANQGSEA. The CDR3 is 18 residues long. The ends lost 0 bases at V and 2 bases at J; junction bases unmatched: 9. The CDR3 region has the DNA TGCAGCGTTGAAGATTGGAGAACTAGCGGGAGAACCTACAATGAGCAGTTCTTC. Amino acids: CSVEDWRTSGRTYNEQFF.